What follows are 32 T cell receptor beta chains derived from one specimen sequenced in a study of response to subunit inactivated influenza vaccine (dated by TCRdb to 2017 to 2018). Library creation used RT-PCR. The instrument was an Illumina HiSeq 2500. TCRdb reanalyzed the raw reads on its own, using fastp at Q25 for trimming and MiXCR for clone calling, and kept in-frame beta chains. A single entry per CDR3 protein holds the most common genes and DNA from its merged rows. Within this sample are 650,000 to 800,000 distinct CDR3 sequences, with roughly 13% of them counted one time only. 5.5% to 7% of the sample lies in the top ten. Sample: PBMCs from blood, taken around two weeks before vaccination. The receptors shown here come from a man between 45 and 60 years old who received an inactivated influenza vaccine. Donor details come from another sample of the same person, matched by shared clones.

This clonotype was counted only a few times. The rearrangement links TRBV5-1 to TRBJ1-2; 7 bases agree with TRBD1. From germline, CDR1 is SGHRS and CDR2 YFSETQ. The ends lost 4 bases at V and 3 bases at J; junction bases unmatched: 6. CDR3 length: 14 residues. The CDR3 DNA reads as TGCGCCAGCAGCGCAGGACAGGAAGACTATGGCTACACCTTC. Translation: CASSAGQEDYGYTF.

This rearrangement joins TRBV7-9 to TRBJ2-7, with TRBD2 matching 7 bases. This CDR3 is 14 amino acids long. V lost 3 bases, J lost 2 bases, and 4 bases stayed unmatched. In germline, CDR1 is SEHNR, CDR2 FQNEAQ (reference sequence). The CDR3 region has the DNA TGTGCCAGCAGCTTTCCGGGACTACCCTACGAGCAGTACTTC. Its translation: CASSFPGLPYEQYF.

This clonotype has more than one count but fewer than ten. The rearrangement joins TRBV12-3 or TRBV12-4 to TRBJ1-1, with D possibly matching TRBD1 (6 bases). This CDR3 region has 14 residues. V lost 7 bases, J lost 1 base, and 13 bases lay in between. The DNA of the CDR3 is TGTGCCAGCAATTTGAGGACAGCGAACACTGAAGCTTTCTTT. Amino acid sequence: CASNLRTANTEAFF.

This chain uses TRBV20-1 with TRBJ2-7, with D possibly matching TRBD2 (5 bases). The CDR3 consists of 15 residues. Germline V gives CDR1 DFQATT, CDR2 SNEGSKA (reference sequence). Trimming cost V 0 bases and J 0 bases, with 12 bases left between them. This CDR3 reads CSAREPADTSYEQYF. CDR3 bases: TGCAGTGCTAGAGAACCAGCGGATACCTCCTACGAGCAGTACTTC.

This clonotype was counted between two and nine times. The chain is built from TRBV7-9 and TRBJ2-3; D gene unclear. Trimming removed 4 bases from V and 1 base from J, with 12 bases in between. This CDR3 has 15 amino acids. Germline V gene lookup returns CDR1 SEHNR and CDR2 FQNEAQ (reference sequence). The CDR3 DNA follows: TGTGCCAGCAGCTACCGGGTTGAAGGCACAGATACGCAGTATTTT. Protein: CASSYRVEGTDTQYF. Variable domain in full (rest from reference TRBV7-9 and TRBJ2-3): DTGVSQNPRHKITKRGQNVTFRCDPISEHNRLYWYRQTLGQGPEFLTYFQNEAQLEKSRLLSDRFSAERPKGSFSTLEIQRTEQGDSAMYLCASSYRVEGTDTQYFGPGTRLTVL.

This clonotype was detected many times. This chain joins TRBV9 and TRBJ2-1, with D tentatively TRBD1 or TRBD2 (5 bases each). The CDR3 is 14 amino acids. The V end was cut by 4 bases, the J end by 6 bases, with 14 bases between. Looked up from germline, CDR1 is SGDLS and CDR2 is YYNGEE. CDR3 DNA: TGTGCCAGCAGCCCTGGGACGGCGGCCAATGAGCAGTTCTTC. This sequence encodes CASSPGTAANEQFF.

In this sample, this clonotype turned up a few times. The chain is built from TRBV4-3 and TRBJ1-2; possibly TRBD1 for D (5 bases). The V gene lost 0 bases and the J gene lost 0 bases, with 5 bases spanning the gap. CDR1 is LGHNA, CDR2 YSLEER, per germline. The CDR3 has 14 residues. The CDR3 DNA reads as TGCGCCAGCAGCCAAGAGGGGGCTAACTATGGCTACACCTTC. Its translation is CASSQEGANYGYTF.

This clonotype came up a few times. The chain joins TRBV11-2 to TRBJ2-7; D remains ambiguous. This CDR3 contains 14 residues. Germline CDR1 reads SGHAT; CDR2 reads FQNNGV. The germline V and J ends were trimmed by 2 bases and 5 bases, with 13 bases remaining between them. CDR3 coding DNA: TGTGCCAGCAGCTTATTGGGTGCCCCGAACGAGCAGTACTTC. This gives the protein CASSLLGAPNEQYF.

The chain is built from TRBV15 and TRBJ2-3; D is possibly TRBD1 or TRBD2 (5 bases each). V gave up 1 base and J gave up 6 bases, with 11 bases separating them. Germline lookup yields CDR1 LNHNV and CDR2 YYDKDF (reference sequence). This CDR3 has 14 amino acids. DNA of the CDR3: TGTGCCACCAGCAGAGTCGGGACCCTGGATACGCAGTATTTT. This codes for CATSRVGTLDTQYF. Full variable domain (rest looked up from reference TRBV15 and TRBJ2-3): DAMVIQNPRYQVTQFGKPVTLSCSQTLNHNVMYWYQQKSSQAPKLLFHYYDKDFNNEADTPDNFQSRRPNTSFCFLDIRSPGLGDTAMYLCATSRVGTLDTQYFGPGTRLTVL.

The rearrangement uses TRBV18 and TRBJ2-3, with TRBD2 as a possible D gene (6 bases). From germline, CDR1 is KGHSH and CDR2 LQKENI. Trimming removed 8 bases from V and 3 bases from J, with 21 bases in between. This CDR3 spans 16 amino acids. In nucleotides, the CDR3 is TGTGCCAGCCAAGCCGGAGGGGCCGCCCTGACAGATACGCAGTATTTT. It yields the protein CASQAGGAALTDTQYF.

The CDR3 DNA sequence: TGTGCCAGCTTGGGGGACAGGGAAGTTACAGATACGCAGTATTTT. This sequence encodes CASLGDREVTDTQYF. The rearrangement joins TRBV7-9 to TRBJ2-3; 9 bases are a match to TRBD1. Trimming removed 8 bases from V and 3 bases from J; junction bases left unmatched: 9. CDR3 length: 15 amino acids. Germline CDR1 is SEHNR and CDR2 is FQNEAQ (reference sequence).

This clonotype was counted many times. DNA for the CDR3: TGTGCCAGCAGCTTGGTCGCAGGGCCCACAGGGGAGCAGTACTTC. It yields the protein CASSLVAGPTGEQYF. The V gene is TRBV5-5, the J gene TRBJ2-7, with a weak D call TRBD1 (6 bases). Germline V gives CDR1 SGHKS, CDR2 YYEKEE (reference sequence). The CDR3 has 15 residues. V was pared by 0 bases and J by 7 bases, with 17 bases between.

This clonotype was counted between two and nine times. The chain carries TRBV4-3 and TRBJ2-7; D is possibly TRBD1 (5 bases). Germline V gene sequence: CDR1 LGHNA, CDR2 YSLEER. With 1 base removed from V and 2 bases from J, the gap between germline ends came to 12 bases. CDR3 length equals 15 residues. CDR3 bases: TGCGCCAGCAGCCAAGGGAGCCTGACAGCCTACGAGCAGTACTTC. Its protein is CASSQGSLTAYEQYF.

This rearrangement joins TRBV4-2 to TRBJ1-3, with 7 bases lining up with TRBD1. The CDR3 runs to 19 residues. Germline CDR1 and CDR2: LGHNA and YNFKEQ. J gave up 0 bases and V 0 bases, and 11 bases lay outside the gene matches. This CDR3 reads CASSQERGWTGGSGNTIYF. The CDR3 DNA sequence: TGTGCCAGCAGCCAAGAAAGGGGGTGGACAGGAGGCTCTGGAAACACCATATATTTT.

This clonotype was recorded a few times. The chain links TRBV6-2 or TRBV6-3 to TRBJ2-7; TRBD1 matches at 8 bases. The V gene's germline CDR1 is MNHEY and CDR2 SVGEGT. The junction had 8 bases not matched to a gene; V was cut back by 7 bases and J by 3 bases. CDR3 size: 14 residues. CDR3 bases: TGTGCCAGCAATGGTGGGGACAGGTACTACGAGCAGTACTTC. Its protein is CASNGGDRYYEQYF.

This clonotype was counted only a few times. This rearrangement joins TRBV12-3 or TRBV12-4 to TRBJ1-6; no definite D call. The CDR3 totals 15 residues. Trimming cost V 0 bases and J 6 bases, with 9 bases left between them. The DNA of the CDR3 is TGTGCCAGCAGTTTAGCGAGGAGTCTTAATTCACCCCTCCACTTT. Translating it yields CASSLARSLNSPLHF.

The chain recombines TRBV5-1 with TRBJ2-2, with a tentative D call TRBD2 (6 bases). The CDR3 totals 17 residues. V was shortened by 0 bases and J by 1 base, with 13 bases between the two germline ends. Germline assignment: CDR1 SGHRS and CDR2 YFSETQ. CDR3 coding DNA: TGCGCCAGCAGCTTGGGGGGGACTTTCCAGAACACCGGGGAGCTGTTTTTT. Amino acid sequence: CASSLGGTFQNTGELFF.

The V call is TRBV3-1, the J call TRBJ2-7, with 13 bases aligning to TRBD2. CDR3 length equals 19 residues. Losses at the gene ends were 11 bases for V and 3 bases for J; bases not matched to a gene: 22. Germline CDR1 is LGHDT and CDR2 is YNNKEL (reference sequence). The CDR3 nucleotides read TGTGCCTCCAGCAAGGGGGGGCAATGGACTAGCGGGAGCAACTACGAGCAGTACTTC. Translated: CASSKGGQWTSGSNYEQYF.

This clonotype came up a few times. The chain carries TRBV3-1 and TRBJ2-7, with a tentative D call TRBD2 (6 bases). Deletions cut 4 bases from V and 3 bases from J, with 13 bases between. This CDR3 contains 14 residues. CDR1 and CDR2 from the germline V gene are LGHDT and YNNKEL (reference sequence). CDR3 coding DNA: TGTGCCAGCAGCCCGGCGGGGTACTACTACGAGCAGTACTTC. It codes for CASSPAGYYYEQYF.

This clonotype turned up a few times. One junction end disagrees with the germline gene, perhaps due to a read error. This sequence joins TRBV4-2 and TRBJ1-1; 7 positions match TRBD1. Germline CDR1 LGHNA, CDR2 YNFKEQ. The CDR3 is made up of 13 amino acids. The CDR3 DNA reads TGTGCCTGCAGACAGGGAGGGACCACTGAAGCTTTCTTT. This encodes CACRQGGTTEAFF.

In its sample, this clonotype was seen a few times. The chain uses TRBV9 and TRBJ2-1; TRBD2 matches at 11 bases. The germline V gene encodes CDR1 SGDLS and CDR2 YYNGEE. V trimming: 0 bases; J trimming: 7 bases; junction bases outside the gene matches: 6. The CDR3 contains 16 residues. This CDR3 reads CASSVVTSGSYNEQFF. Written as DNA, the CDR3 is TGTGCCAGCAGCGTAGTAACTAGCGGGAGCTATAATGAGCAGTTCTTC.

This chain uses TRBV12-3 or TRBV12-4 with TRBJ1-5; possible D gene TRBD1, 5 bases. The CDR3 runs to 13 residues. V dropped 6 bases and J dropped 6 bases, with 12 bases sitting between them. Here the CDR3 DNA reads TGTGCCAGCAGCTCCGAGGGGTTTCAGCCCCAGCATTTT. Residues: CASSSEGFQPQHF.

This chain connects TRBV20-1 to TRBJ2-3; 7 bases map to TRBD2. Germline CDR1 DFQATT, CDR2 SNEGSKA (reference sequence). The CDR3 has 14 residues. Germline trimming cut 6 bases from V and 2 bases from J; bases unmatched to any gene: 8. The CDR3 here is CSAKAGTATDTQYF. CDR3 nucleotide sequence: TGCAGTGCCAAAGCGGGAACGGCCACAGATACGCAGTATTTT.

This rearrangement joins TRBV7-9 to TRBJ1-2, with 10 positions matching TRBD1. Trimming removed 0 bases from V and 5 bases from J; junction bases left unmatched: 6. The CDR3 consists of 16 residues. CDR1 and CDR2 from the germline V gene are SEHNR and FQNEAQ (reference sequence). The CDR3 DNA is TGTGCCAGCAGCTTAGCGAAGGGACAGGGGAAATATGGCTACACCTTC. This gives the protein CASSLAKGQGKYGYTF.

This clonotype occurred a few times. The V call is TRBV10-3, the J call TRBJ1-1; D is unclear. The germline V gene has CDR1 ENHRY and CDR2 SYGVKD. The CDR3 covers 12 residues. CDR3 loop: CAANRGNTEAFF. CDR3 DNA sequence: TGTGCGGCCAATAGAGGGAACACTGAAGCTTTCTTT.

This clonotype came up a few times. The V and J genes are TRBV28 and TRBJ2-2; D is undetermined. Trimming shortened V by 5 bases and J by 7 bases, and 17 bases separated the two germline ends. This CDR3 is built from 15 residues. The germline V gene has CDR1 MDHEN and CDR2 SYDVKM. CDR3 DNA sequence: TGTGCCAGCAGTATATTCCCTAGGGTTGACGGGGAGCTGTTTTTT. It specifies CASSIFPRVDGELFF.

The sample holds a few counts of this clonotype. The chain is built from TRBV20-1 and TRBJ2-5; possibly TRBD2 for D (6 bases). The V and J ends lost 5 bases and 5 bases respectively, with 24 bases between them. This CDR3 is built from 16 residues. CDR1 is DFQATT and CDR2 is SNEGSKA in the germline V gene (reference sequence). CDR3 protein: CSAGPSHGGFGETQYF. As DNA, the CDR3 is TGCAGTGCTGGGCCTAGCCACGGGGGATTTGGTGAGACCCAGTACTTC.

This clonotype has just one count. The rearrangement uses TRBV5-4 and TRBJ2-2, with D perhaps matching TRBD2 (6 bases). Per the germline V gene, CDR1 is SGHNT and CDR2 is YYREEE (reference sequence). The CDR3 spans 13 residues. V was cut by 6 bases and J by 5 bases, with 11 bases left in between. The DNA of the CDR3 is TGTGCCAGCAAAGGAGGGAGTACCGGGGAGCTGTTTTTT. This gives the protein CASKGGSTGELFF.

This sequence joins TRBV28 and TRBJ2-7; D remains ambiguous. The CDR3 sequence is 14 residues long. V lost 5 bases and J 5 bases, leaving 16 bases between the germline ends. Germline assignment: CDR1 MDHEN and CDR2 SYDVKM. In DNA form, the CDR3 reads TGTGCCAGCAGTCGCGCCACGACACCGAACGAGCAGTACTTC. Translating gives CASSRATTPNEQYF.

This clonotype came up many times. The genes are TRBV15 and TRBJ1-2; no clear D gene. This CDR3 comprises 14 residues. The V gene's germline CDR1 is LNHNV and CDR2 YYDKDF (reference sequence). With 0 bases removed from V and 3 bases from J, the gap between germline ends came to 8 bases. CDR3 DNA: TGTGCCACCAGCAGAGAACACGGCTACTATGGCTACACCTTC. Protein sequence: CATSREHGYYGYTF. Based on the CDR3 plus reference TRBV15 and TRBJ1-2, the full variable domain is DAMVIQNPRYQVTQFGKPVTLSCSQTLNHNVMYWYQQKSSQAPKLLFHYYDKDFNNEADTPDNFQSRRPNTSFCFLDIRSPGLGDTAMYLCATSREHGYYGYTFGSGTRLTVV.

The chain recombines TRBV7-2 with TRBJ2-5, with D perhaps given as TRBD1 or TRBD2 (5 bases each). CDR1 SGHTA and CDR2 FQGNSA come from the germline V gene. Trimming took 2 bases from V and 10 from J, leaving 17 bases between them. The CDR3 loop spans 14 amino acids. The DNA of the CDR3 is TGTGCCAGCAGCTTAAGAGGGTGGCTGGGGGACCAGTACTTC. This encodes CASSLRGWLGDQYF.

The rearrangement links TRBV7-2 to TRBJ2-1; 11 bases fit TRBD2. Germline loops: CDR1 SGHTA, CDR2 FQGNSA. The junction had 3 bases not matched to a gene; V was cut back by 4 bases and J by 1 base. The CDR3 has 16 amino acids. The chain's CDR3 is CASSSRLAGSYNEQFF. The DNA for the CDR3 is TGTGCCAGCAGCTCACGACTAGCGGGGTCCTACAATGAGCAGTTCTTC.